The sequence of this T cell receptor beta chain was determined in a study of multiple sclerosis patients with progressive multifocal leukoencephalopathy. The CDR3 loop spans 17 amino acids. CDR1 is SGHVS and CDR2 is FNYEAQ in the germline V gene. The V and J ends lost 4 bases and 1 base, in that order; junction bases with no gene match: 8. Described time point: time of PML onset. Between 16 and 56 months of natalizumab therapy passed before PML developed in these natalizumab-treated patients. All patients had prior interferon beta, and all PML patients were female. Spiked into each PCR were synthetic inline TR CDR3 controls of all V-J pairings. Some clones are missing from TCRdb's copy, which holds only in-frame ones; the method was immunoSEQ multiplex PCR. The table records fewer than 35,000 clones, over 75% of them present only once.

The chain carries TRBV7-6 and TRBJ2-1; 9 bases are a match to TRBD2. This sample comprised PBMCs, obtained from a patient treated with natalizumab. The clonotype originates from a human donor with progressive multifocal leukoencephalopathy. The CDR3 DNA reads as TGTGCCAGCAGCTCCCTCTGGGCGGGAGGGTCCTACAATGAGCAGTTCTTC. Translation gives CASSSLWAGGSYNEQFF.